What follows are 20 T cell receptor beta chains derived from one specimen sequenced in a study of Ad26.COV2.S vaccination and SARS-CoV-2 variants. The treatment: some 19 received Ad26.COV2.S at low or high dose, single or two shots; about 5 received placebo; per-sample allocation not given. Repertoires come from day 63 after the first vaccine or placebo injection. Sequencing was performed with immunoSEQ multiplex PCR; in TCRdb, only in-frame clones are kept and a portion is missing. The sample records hundreds of thousands of clones, about nine tenths being singletons. The sequencing here drew on peripheral blood, taken in a trial of Ad26.COV2.S vaccine versus placebo. These receptors all stem from a person between 18 and 65 years old who received the Ad26.COV2.S COVID-19 vaccine or a placebo.

V gene TRBV14 combines with J gene TRBJ1-2; TRBD1 is a possible D gene (6 bases). V was cut by 1 base and J by 7 bases, with 19 bases left in between. This CDR3 contains 16 residues. Germline V gene sequence: CDR1 SGHDN, CDR2 FVKESK. The CDR3 sequence is CASSQVAGRGTTGYTF. The DNA of the CDR3 is TGTGCCAGCAGCCAAGTGGCAGGGAGGGGGACTACTGGCTACACCTTC.

The CDR3 DNA reads as TGTGCCAGCAAAGCGGGGTTCACAGATACGCAGTATTTT. Translation gives CASKAGFTDTQYF. This chain joins TRBV2 and TRBJ2-3; TRBD2 matches at 7 bases. J lost 2 bases, V lost 7 bases, and 3 bases had no gene match. The CDR3 is 13 amino acids. CDR1 and CDR2 from the germline V gene are SNHLY and FYNNEI.

The chain has TRBV7-9 and TRBJ2-7; 10 bases line up with TRBD1. This CDR3 is built from 15 residues. V was pared by 3 bases and J by 4 bases, with 6 bases of the junction left unmatched. The V gene's germline CDR1 is SEHNR and CDR2 FQNEAQ (reference sequence). The DNA for the CDR3 is TGTGCCAGCAGCTTTATCGGGACAGGGGTATACGAGCAGTACTTC. This encodes CASSFIGTGVYEQYF.

This chain joins TRBV6-5 and TRBJ2-3; D unclear. V was clipped by 2 bases and J by 1 base, with 7 bases between them. CDR1 and CDR2 from the germline V gene are MNHEY and SVGAGI. The CDR3 is 14 amino acids. The CDR3 loop reads CASSYTTGTDTQYF. CDR3 DNA: TGTGCCAGCAGTTACACCACAGGCACAGATACGCAGTATTTT.

J is TRBJ1-5 and V is TRBV28; tentatively, D is TRBD1 (5 bases). Germline V lookup: CDR1 MDHEN, CDR2 SYDVKM. V was cut by 2 bases and J by 4 bases, with 9 bases left in between. CDR3 length equals 14 residues. The CDR3 DNA follows: TGTGCCAGCAGTTTAGCTCAGGGTAATCAGCCCCAGCATTTT. It specifies CASSLAQGNQPQHF. The full variable domain, completed using reference TRBV28 and TRBJ1-5, is DVKVTQSSRYLVKRTGEKVFLECVQDMDHENMFWYRQDPGLGLRLIYFSYDVKMKEKGDIPEGYSVSREKKERFSLILESASTNQTSMYLCASSLAQGNQPQHFGDGTRLSIL.

The CDR3 DNA follows: TGTGCCAGCAGCGGGACAGGGGGAGGCACCGGGGAGCTGTTTTTT. Its translation is CASSGTGGGTGELFF. The rearrangement joins TRBV27 to TRBJ2-2; 11 bases are shared with TRBD1. This CDR3 is built from 15 residues. Germline V lookup: CDR1 MNHEY, CDR2 SMNVEV (reference sequence). V was clipped by 6 bases and J by 4 bases; unmatched bases: 4.

This rearrangement joins TRBV14 to TRBJ2-3, with TRBD1 matching 8 bases. J gave up 3 bases and V 3 bases, and 5 bases lay outside the gene matches. This CDR3 contains 15 residues. Looked up from germline, CDR1 is SGHDN and CDR2 is FVKESK. CDR3 protein: CASSQVTGGTDTQYF. CDR3 coding DNA: TGTGCCAGCAGCCAGGTTACAGGGGGAACAGATACGCAGTATTTT.

Note on this clone: Mismatch with germline at one junction end may stem from a read error. The V call is TRBV19, the J call TRBJ2-1; D uncertain. CDR3 length: 12 residues. Germline V gene lookup returns CDR1 LNHDA and CDR2 SQIVND (reference sequence). CDR3 sequence reads: CASSLEYNEQFF. In DNA, the CDR3 is TGTGCCAGTAGTCTAGAGTACAATGAGCAGTTCTTC.

The rearrangement uses TRBV27 and TRBJ2-1; no clear D gene. V was shortened by 3 bases and J by 2 bases, with 5 bases between the two germline ends. The germline CDR1 and CDR2 sequences are MNHEY and SMNVEV (reference sequence). CDR3 length: 13 amino acids. The CDR3 here is CASSLPTYNEQFF. The DNA for the CDR3 is TGTGCCAGCAGTTTGCCGACCTACAATGAGCAGTTCTTC.

The J gene is TRBJ2-3, the V gene TRBV29-1; 7 bases align to TRBD2. CDR3 size: 14 residues. Germline CDR1 reads SQVTM; CDR2 reads ANQGSEA. V shed 7 bases and J 5 bases; nucleotides not matched to a gene: 12. CDR3: CSALGGRNGDTQYF. The DNA for the CDR3 is TGCAGCGCCCTTGGCGGGAGAAACGGAGATACGCAGTATTTT.

This clone was seen just once. The J gene is TRBJ1-2, the V gene TRBV7-6, with 10 bases matching TRBD1. The germline gives CDR1 SGHVS, CDR2 FNYEAQ. The CDR3 has 16 amino acids. The V gene end was trimmed by 1 base and the J gene end by 7 bases; junction bases not matched to a gene: 9. CDR3 protein: CASSLGPGQGVAGYTF. The CDR3 nucleotides read TGTGCCAGCAGCTTAGGCCCAGGACAGGGGGTAGCTGGCTACACCTTC.

The rearrangement links TRBV5-5 to TRBJ1-4; D is uncertain. This CDR3 is 15 amino acids long. Germline V gene sequence: CDR1 SGHKS, CDR2 YYEKEE (reference sequence). V lost 7 bases, J lost 0 bases, and 13 bases lay in between. CDR3: CASRKDGATNEKLFF. The CDR3 nucleotides are TGTGCCAGCCGTAAGGACGGAGCAACTAATGAAAAACTGTTTTTT. Together with reference TRBV5-5 and TRBJ1-4, the CDR3 gives the full variable domain: DAGVTQSPTHLIKTRGQQVTLRCSPISGHKSVSWYQQVLGQGPQFIFQYYEKEERGRGNFPDRFSARQFPNYSSELNVNALLLGDSALYLCASRKDGATNEKLFFGSGTQLSVL.

This chain connects TRBV5-1 to TRBJ2-3; the D gene could be TRBD1 or TRBD2 (5 bases each). Trimming removed 4 bases at V and 0 bases at J, with 15 bases between. The CDR3 contains 16 residues. Per the germline V gene, CDR1 is SGHRS and CDR2 is YFSETQ. DNA of the CDR3: TGCGCCAGCAGCCCCGGGACCTCTCCTAGCACAGATACGCAGTATTTT. It codes for CASSPGTSPSTDTQYF.

The chain joins TRBV28 to TRBJ2-3; D is uncertain. Trimming removed 4 bases from V and 2 bases from J, with 4 bases in between. CDR3 length equals 12 residues. Germline lookup yields CDR1 MDHEN and CDR2 SYDVKM. In DNA form, the CDR3 reads TGTGCCAGCAGTTCGGACACAGATACGCAGTATTTT. Protein sequence: CASSSDTDTQYF. The variable domain in full, with the rest retrieved from reference TRBV28 and TRBJ2-3, is DVKVTQSSRYLVKRTGEKVFLECVQDMDHENMFWYRQDPGLGLRLIYFSYDVKMKEKGDIPEGYSVSREKKERFSLILESASTNQTSMYLCASSSDTDTQYFGPGTRLTVL.

As regards this clone: Other DNA sequences within the sample encode an identical CDR3. The rearrangement uses TRBV7-2 and TRBJ2-7; no definite D call. Germline V gene sequence: CDR1 SGHTA, CDR2 FQGNSA. Trimming pared 0 bases from V and 1 base from J, leaving 7 bases between. This CDR3 comprises 14 residues. The CDR3 protein is CASSLAGPSYEQYF. DNA for the CDR3: TGTGCCAGCAGCTTAGCGGGTCCTTCCTACGAGCAGTACTTC.

The chain has TRBV3-1 (or the pseudogene TRBV3-2) and TRBJ2-7, with D perhaps given as TRBD1 or TRBD2 (5 bases each). The CDR3 loop spans 13 amino acids. V was shortened by 8 bases and J by 4 bases, with 15 bases between the two germline ends. CDR1 LGHDT and CDR2 YNNKEL come from the germline V gene (reference sequence). Here the CDR3 DNA reads TGTGCCAGCGGCCCCCGTGGGGGTTACGAGCAGTACTTC. Its translation: CASGPRGGYEQYF.

The chain joins TRBV5-6 to TRBJ1-2; D unclear. The germline CDR1 and CDR2 sequences are SGHDT and YYEEEE. The CDR3 is made up of 17 amino acids. The V end was cut by 2 bases, the J end by 4 bases, with 21 bases between. The CDR3 is CASSFLATGRPTYGYTF. The CDR3 nucleotides are TGTGCCAGCAGCTTTTTGGCCACTGGGAGGCCCACCTATGGCTACACCTTC.

V is TRBV5-1 and J is TRBJ2-5, with D unresolved. V gave up 0 bases and J gave up 5 bases, with 8 bases separating them. The CDR3 has 13 amino acids. Germline CDR1 reads SGHRS; CDR2 reads YFSETQ. The CDR3 protein is CASSLVVSETQYF. For the CDR3, the DNA is TGCGCCAGCAGCTTGGTGGTTTCCGAGACCCAGTACTTC.

This clone has only one observation. The chain carries TRBV7-9 and TRBJ2-7, with 10 bases matching TRBD2. The CDR3 runs 15 residues. The junction had 7 bases not matched to a gene; V was cut back by 4 bases and J by 4 bases. Germline loops: CDR1 SEHNR, CDR2 FQNEAQ (reference sequence). CDR3 region: CASSSRASGSYEQYF. The CDR3 DNA is TGTGCCAGCAGCTCGCGCGCTAGCGGGAGTTACGAGCAGTACTTC.

The rearrangement uses TRBV5-1 and TRBJ1-2, with D maybe TRBD1 (6 bases). CDR3 size: 13 residues. Germline V gene data show CDR1 as SGHRS and CDR2 as YFSETQ. The V end was cut by 3 bases, the J end by 4 bases, with 10 bases between. In DNA, the CDR3 is TGCGCCAGCAGCTCCCAGGGGCCCTATGGCTACACCTTC. Amino acids: CASSSQGPYGYTF.